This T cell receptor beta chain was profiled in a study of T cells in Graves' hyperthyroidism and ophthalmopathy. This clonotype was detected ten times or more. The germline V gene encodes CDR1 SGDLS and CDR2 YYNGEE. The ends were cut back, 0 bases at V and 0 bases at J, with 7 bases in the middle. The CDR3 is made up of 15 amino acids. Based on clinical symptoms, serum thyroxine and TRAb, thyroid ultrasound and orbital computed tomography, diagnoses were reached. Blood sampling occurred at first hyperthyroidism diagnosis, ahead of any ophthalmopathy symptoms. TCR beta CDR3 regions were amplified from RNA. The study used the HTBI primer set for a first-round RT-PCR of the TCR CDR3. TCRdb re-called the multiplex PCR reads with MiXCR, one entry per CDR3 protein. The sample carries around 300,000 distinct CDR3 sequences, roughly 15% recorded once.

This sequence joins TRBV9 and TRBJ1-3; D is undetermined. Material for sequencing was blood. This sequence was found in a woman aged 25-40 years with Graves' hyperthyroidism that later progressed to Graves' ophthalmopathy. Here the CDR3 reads CASSVGASSGNTIYF. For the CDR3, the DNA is TGTGCCAGCAGCGTAGGGGCCAGCTCTGGAAACACCATATATTTT.